In this sample, the clone carrying this T cell receptor (beta chain) turned up a few times. TCRdb called the 5' RACE reads again in MiXCR, with one record for every CDR3 protein. The sample lists tens of thousands of distinct CDR3 sequences, 9.5% to 13% occurring once. This sample was taken from a study of early T cells in non-severe SARS-CoV-2 infection. Sequencing was carried out using whole blood. The clonotype was recovered from an adult who was a healthcare worker with PCR-confirmed SARS-CoV-2 infection or an uninfected control (not recorded which).

The CDR3 bases are TGTGCCAGCGGACTGGTCAGGACCTACAATGAGCAGTTCTTC. Residues: CASGLVRTYNEQFF. This chain joins TRBV11-1 and TRBJ2-1, with a possible D match to TRBD2 (5 bases). This CDR3 spans 14 amino acids. The ends were cut back, 8 bases at V and 2 bases at J, with 13 bases in the middle. Germline CDR1 SGHAT, CDR2 FQDESV (reference sequence). The entire variable domain, with the rest obtained from reference TRBV11-1 and TRBJ2-1, is as follows: EAEVAQSPRYKITEKSQAVAFWCDPISGHATLYWYRQILGQGPELLVQFQDESVVDDSQLPKDRFSAERLKGVDSTLKIQPAELGDSAMYLCASGLVRTYNEQFFGPGTRLTVL.